The 25 T cell receptor beta chains in this list originate from one sample, sequenced in a study of OX40 agonist ivuxolimab in advanced cancers. Sequenced by immunoSEQ multiplex PCR; TCRdb stores in-frame clones only, minus some. The data show roughly 70,000 clones, roughly nine tenths seen once. The sample was CD4+ or CD8+ T cells sorted from blood, taken in a trial of the OX40 agonist ivuxolimab. These receptors all come from an adult with an advanced solid tumor such as melanoma, head and neck, liver or kidney cancer.

The gene calls are TRBV5-1 and TRBJ2-2; 9 bases are a match to TRBD2. The germline V gene encodes CDR1 SGHRS and CDR2 YFSETQ. There are 17 residues in the CDR3. Trimming removed 4 bases from V and 1 base from J; junction bases left unmatched: 8. CDR3 coding DNA: TGCGCCAGCAGCCTAGGAAATAGCGGGAGGAACACCGGGGAGCTGTTTTTT. Translating it yields CASSLGNSGRNTGELFF.

This rearrangement joins TRBV7-8 to TRBJ2-1; D possibly matches TRBD1 or TRBD2 (6 bases each). The V and J ends lost 7 bases and 10 bases respectively, with 23 bases between them. CDR1 is SGHVS, CDR2 FQNEAQ, per germline. The CDR3 is made up of 15 amino acids. Written as DNA, the CDR3 is TGTGCCAGCACCACCCCGGGGGCGATGTTCGGCGAGCAGTTCTTC. It translates to CASTTPGAMFGEQFF.

This chain connects TRBV6-1 to TRBJ2-2, with D hard to call. The CDR3 is 15 amino acids. V was shortened by 5 bases and J by 0 bases, with 10 bases between the two germline ends. Germline V gives CDR1 MNHNS, CDR2 SASEGT. The CDR3 loop reads CASSPQDANTGELFF. CDR3 DNA: TGTGCCAGCAGTCCCCAGGACGCGAACACCGGGGAGCTGTTTTTT.

This chain links TRBV14 with TRBJ2-5; D gene uncertain. Looked up from germline, CDR1 is SGHDN and CDR2 is FVKESK. The CDR3 loop spans 13 amino acids. Trimming left V 1 base short and J 2 bases short, with 5 bases between. The CDR3 nucleotides are TGTGCCAGCAGCCAAGCCAATCAAGAGACCCAGTACTTC. Translating gives CASSQANQETQYF.

The J gene is TRBJ2-1, the V gene TRBV5-4; 11 bases are shared with TRBD2. Germline CDR1 is SGHNT and CDR2 is YYREEE (reference sequence). The V gene end was trimmed by 4 bases and the J gene end by 0 bases; junction bases not matched to a gene: 3. The CDR3 length is 16 residues. CDR3: CASSAGLADSYNEQFF. CDR3 in DNA: TGTGCCAGCAGCGCGGGACTAGCGGACTCCTACAATGAGCAGTTCTTC.

The J gene is TRBJ2-2, the V gene TRBV6-4, with 12 positions matching TRBD2. There are 15 residues in the CDR3. The V and J ends lost 5 bases and 3 bases, in that order; junction bases with no gene match: 1. In germline, CDR1 is MRHNA, CDR2 SNTAGT. The CDR3 sequence: CASSRLAGDTGELFF. The CDR3 nucleotides read TGTGCCAGCAGTAGACTAGCGGGAGACACCGGGGAGCTGTTTTTT.

This clone was seen a few times. The CDR3 DNA is TGTGCCAGCAGCGTGGGGGGTAGCAATCAGCCCCAGCATTTT. Protein sequence: CASSVGGSNQPQHF. The chain joins TRBV28 to TRBJ1-5; TRBD1 might be the D (5 bases). Germline V lookup: CDR1 MDHEN, CDR2 SYDVKM. The CDR3 runs to 14 residues. V lost 6 bases to trimming and J lost 0 bases, with 9 bases between them.

The V and J genes are TRBV5-1 and TRBJ1-1; TRBD1 might be the D (6 bases). With 0 bases removed from V and 11 bases from J, the gap between germline ends came to 17 bases. This CDR3 spans 14 amino acids. CDR1 is SGHRS and CDR2 is YFSETQ in the germline V gene. The CDR3 DNA follows: TGCGCCAGCAGCTTGGCTGAGACAGGCGGGGGGGCTTTCTTT. Protein product: CASSLAETGGGAFF.

The chain combines TRBV27 with TRBJ2-1, with 13 bases matching TRBD2. The CDR3 is 15 amino acids. The ends lost 5 bases at V and 6 bases at J; junction bases unmatched: 4. The germline gives CDR1 MNHEY, CDR2 SMNVEV (reference sequence). CDR3 sequence (DNA): TGTGCCAGCAGTCACTGGACTAGCGGGAGCAATGAGCAGTTCTTC. Translated, it gives CASSHWTSGSNEQFF.

This chain uses TRBV30 with TRBJ1-5, with D tentatively TRBD1 (6 bases). The CDR3 has 13 residues. Per germline, CDR1 GTSNPN and CDR2 SVGIG (reference sequence). V was pared by 2 bases and J by 4 bases, with 9 bases between. The CDR3 nucleotides are TGTGCCTGGAGTCGGCAGGGGAATCAGCCCCAGCATTTT. It specifies CAWSRQGNQPQHF.

This chain connects TRBV7-2 to TRBJ1-5; tentatively, D is TRBD1 (5 bases). This CDR3 comprises 13 residues. Between the trimmed V and J ends, which lost 5 bases and 4 bases, there was a span of 9 bases. Germline values: CDR1 SGHTA, CDR2 FQGNSA. The CDR3 DNA reads as TGTGCCAGCAGCCGGGACCTAAATCAGCCCCAGCATTTT. This encodes CASSRDLNQPQHF.

The chain recombines TRBV29-1 with TRBJ2-3, with D tentatively TRBD1 or TRBD2 (5 bases each). Germline CDR1 is SQVTM and CDR2 is ANQGSEA. CDR3 size: 13 residues. V gave up 7 bases and J gave up 2 bases, with 13 bases separating them. The CDR3 sequence is CSASGTFTDTQYF. CDR3 sequence (DNA): TGCAGCGCCTCCGGGACCTTCACAGATACGCAGTATTTT.

The count of this clone is one. V is TRBV6-5 and J is TRBJ2-2; 10 bases align to TRBD2. Germline CDR1 MNHEY, CDR2 SVGAGI. This CDR3 region has 16 residues. J lost 8 bases, V lost 0 bases, and 6 bases had no gene match. The CDR3 reads CASSYSTSGTAGELFF. CDR3 sequence (DNA): TGTGCCAGCAGTTACTCTACTAGCGGGACGGCGGGGGAGCTGTTTTTT.

The V and J genes are TRBV2 and TRBJ2-4; the match to TRBD2 covers 8 bases. This CDR3 is 16 amino acids long. V shed 5 bases, J shed 3 bases, and the junction held 9 bases outside the gene matches. The germline V gene encodes CDR1 SNHLY and CDR2 FYNNEI. CDR3 amino acids: CASSIRAGEGKNIQYF. CDR3 coding DNA: TGTGCCAGCAGTATTCGAGCGGGAGAAGGCAAAAACATTCAGTACTTC.

The chain is built from TRBV30 and TRBJ2-6; D possibly matches TRBD1 or TRBD2 (6 bases each). Germline CDR1 GTSNPN, CDR2 SVGIG (reference sequence). The CDR3 has 14 residues. The V end lost 4 bases, the J end lost 2 bases, and 9 bases lay between the germline ends. CDR3 sequence (DNA): TGTGCCTGGACCCGGGGGCCTGGGGCCAACGTCCTGACTTTC. It yields the protein CAWTRGPGANVLTF.

The chain carries TRBV14 and TRBJ2-1, with D unresolved. CDR1 and CDR2 (germline): SGHDN, FVKESK. Trimming shortened V by 1 base and J by 1 base, and 11 bases separated the two germline ends. The CDR3 sequence is 16 residues long. CDR3 coding DNA: TGTGCCAGCAGCCAAGTGTGGTCGACATCCTACAATGAGCAGTTCTTC. It encodes CASSQVWSTSYNEQFF.

J is TRBJ2-7 and V is TRBV11-2; possibly TRBD2 for D (5 bases). Germline lookup yields CDR1 SGHAT and CDR2 FQNNGV. The CDR3 extends over 12 amino acids. V was cut by 3 bases and J by 3 bases, with 6 bases left in between. The CDR3 sequence is CASSLGVYEQYF. The CDR3 region has the DNA TGTGCCAGCAGCTTGGGAGTCTACGAGCAGTACTTC.

Here the CDR3 DNA reads TGTGCCAGCAGTTATTCCGGGACAGACTATGGCTACACCTTC. Translating gives CASSYSGTDYGYTF. The genes are TRBV6-6 and TRBJ1-2; 7 bases are a match to TRBD1. The germline gives CDR1 MNHNY, CDR2 SVGAGI (reference sequence). This CDR3 has 14 amino acids. Trimming removed 3 bases from V and 3 bases from J; junction bases left unmatched: 4.

The gene calls are TRBV7-2 and TRBJ2-2; D is ambiguous. Trimming removed 2 bases from V and 4 bases from J, with 11 bases in between. The germline CDR1 and CDR2 sequences are SGHTA and FQGNSA. The CDR3 is 15 residues long. CDR3 in amino acids: CASSLWQVGTGELFF. CDR3 nucleotide sequence: TGTGCCAGCAGCTTATGGCAGGTCGGCACCGGGGAGCTGTTTTTT.

This rearrangement joins TRBV12-5 to TRBJ1-5; D is unresolved. V was cut by 4 bases and J by 6 bases, with 28 bases left in between. CDR1 LGHNT and CDR2 FRNRAP come from the germline V gene. CDR3 size: 19 residues. The chain's CDR3 is CASGSTYPGPGMVGQPQHF. CDR3 DNA: TGTGCTAGTGGTTCTACCTATCCGGGTCCCGGTATGGTCGGTCAGCCCCAGCATTTT.

This clone has just one count. The chain recombines TRBV29-1 with TRBJ1-2; a possible D gene is TRBD1 (5 bases). From germline, CDR1 is SQVTM and CDR2 ANQGSEA. This CDR3 is built from 15 residues. V lost 3 bases to trimming and J lost 3 bases, with 17 bases between them. CDR3 amino acids: CSVDGGKGKDYGYTF. In nucleotides, the CDR3 is TGCAGCGTTGACGGGGGAAAGGGGAAAGACTATGGCTACACCTTC. Variable domain in full (rest from reference TRBV29-1 and TRBJ1-2): SAVISQKPSRDICQRGTSLTIQCQVDSQVTMMFWYRQQPGQSLTLIATANQGSEATYESGFVIDKFPISRPNLTFSTLTVSNMSPEDSSIYLCSVDGGKGKDYGYTFGSGTRLTVV.

The rearrangement uses TRBV4-1 and TRBJ2-7; a possible D gene is TRBD1 (6 bases). Deletions cut 0 bases from V and 3 bases from J, with 12 bases between. This CDR3 has 15 amino acids. Germline CDR1 MGHRA, CDR2 YSYEKL. CDR3 coding DNA: TGCGCCAGCAGCCAAGACACCGGGACATACTACGAGCAGTACTTC. It codes for CASSQDTGTYYEQYF.

This chain connects TRBV7-9 to TRBJ1-2; weak D call: TRBD1 (6 bases). The CDR3 spans 16 residues. V lost 1 base, J lost 7 bases, and 19 bases lay in between. CDR1 SEHNR and CDR2 FQNEAQ come from the germline V gene (reference sequence). DNA of the CDR3: TGTGCCAGCAGCTTAGGGTCGGGGGCCAGGGGTCCTGGCTACACCTTC. Its translation is CASSLGSGARGPGYTF.

The chain employs TRBV11-3 and TRBJ2-5; D might be TRBD2 (6 bases). The germline V and J ends were trimmed by 4 bases and 7 bases, with 13 bases remaining between them. The germline CDR1 and CDR2 sequences are SGHNT and YENEEA. The CDR3 is made up of 13 amino acids. The CDR3 coding sequence is TGTGCCAGCAGCTGGGAGGCTAGCTGGACCCAGTACTTC. The encoded protein is CASSWEASWTQYF.

J is TRBJ2-1 and V is TRBV10-1, with D unclear. The V end was cut by 7 bases, the J end by 6 bases, with 25 bases between. CDR1 and CDR2 (germline): WNHNN, SYGVQD (reference sequence). The CDR3 covers 17 residues. The CDR3 reads CASIGPRRALNCNEQFF. DNA for the CDR3: TGCGCCAGCATTGGTCCCCGACGGGCACTTAACTGCAATGAGCAGTTCTTC.